This T cell receptor (beta chain) was documented in a study of blood T cell repertoires in COVID-19. Overall study context: The United States, Italy and Spain provided the acute and convalescent COVID-19 samples.

V lost 3 bases and J 4 bases, leaving 6 bases between the germline ends. CDR3 length: 13 amino acids. Data came from immunoSEQ multiplex PCR; TCRdb stores just in-frame clones and leaves some out. Here the sample spans about 340,000 clones, around four fifths being singletons. The origin of this receptor is a man aged 25-45 years with active or convalescent COVID-19. This chain joins TRBV12-3 or TRBV12-4 and TRBJ1-4; D is undetermined. Material for sequencing was peripheral blood. CDR3 sequence (DNA): TGTGCCAGCAGTTTGCGCCGTAATGAAAAACTGTTTTTT. Translation: CASSLRRNEKLFF.